A single sample gave rise to the 16 T cell receptor beta chains below, sequenced in a study of blood T cell repertoires in COVID-19. The method was immunoSEQ multiplex PCR; TCRdb's version includes in-frame clones alone and lacks a portion of them. This table has 310,000 or so clones, around 89% appearing once. What was sequenced was peripheral blood. The receptors come from a man aged 18-30 years who had recovered from COVID-19.

The chain is built from TRBV7-3 and TRBJ1-5; TRBD1 agrees at 7 bases. Germline loops: CDR1 SGHTA, CDR2 FQGTGA. The CDR3 has 15 amino acids. After removal of 5 bases from V and 0 bases from J, the junction contained 4 bases not matched to a gene. CDR3: CASSLTGNSNQPQHF. CDR3 nucleotides: TGTGCCAGCAGCCTGACAGGGAATAGCAATCAGCCCCAGCATTTT.

V is TRBV6-2 or TRBV6-3 and J is TRBJ1-1, with TRBD1 as a possible D gene (5 bases). The V gene lost 2 bases and the J gene lost 1 base, with 14 bases spanning the gap. The CDR3 is 16 residues long. CDR1 and CDR2 from the germline V gene are MNHEY and SVGEGT. The CDR3 DNA follows: TGTGCCAGCAGTTACCACAGCTCTCAGGGGAACACTGAAGCTTTCTTT. Amino acid sequence: CASSYHSSQGNTEAFF.

A single count supports this clone. The genes are TRBV5-1 and TRBJ2-2, with 9 bases fitting TRBD1. CDR3 length: 16 residues. Germline CDR1 and CDR2: SGHRS and YFSETQ. Trimming cost V 3 bases and J 4 bases; bases outside gene matches: 7. The CDR3, as DNA: TGCGCCAGCAGCTACCAGGGACAGGGAGGCACCGGGGAGCTGTTTTTT. It translates to CASSYQGQGGTGELFF.

The chain carries TRBV19 and TRBJ2-1; 10 bases map to TRBD2. The junction had 4 bases not matched to a gene; V was cut back by 5 bases and J by 3 bases. Germline CDR1 and CDR2: LNHDA and SQIVND (reference sequence). CDR3 length: 15 amino acids. This chain's CDR3 is CASSLASGGYNEQFF. The CDR3 DNA follows: TGTGCCAGTAGTCTCGCTAGCGGGGGCTACAATGAGCAGTTCTTC.

The chain combines TRBV27 with TRBJ1-6; a possible D gene is TRBD1 (5 bases). From germline, CDR1 is MNHEY and CDR2 SMNVEV (reference sequence). The CDR3 length is 19 residues. Deletions cut 2 bases from V and 1 base from J, with 18 bases between. The CDR3 here is CASSLRAGRKGSYNSPLHF. As DNA, the CDR3 is TGTGCCAGCAGTTTAAGGGCAGGGAGGAAGGGGTCCTATAATTCACCCCTCCACTTT.

The rearrangement links TRBV7-9 to TRBJ2-3, with 9 bases lining up with TRBD2. The CDR3 runs 19 residues. Trimming cost V 2 bases and J 2 bases; bases outside gene matches: 14. The germline V gene encodes CDR1 SEHNR and CDR2 FQNEAQ (reference sequence). DNA of the CDR3: TGTGCCAGCAGCTTATTCGGAGCGGGGGGCCCCGGCCCCACAGATACGCAGTATTTT. Its protein is CASSLFGAGGPGPTDTQYF.

The J gene is TRBJ1-1, the V gene TRBV12-3 or TRBV12-4; no clear D. CDR3 size: 13 residues. V was pared by 3 bases and J by 3 bases, with 8 bases between. The CDR3 coding sequence is TGTGCCAGCAGTTTCACGTCAGACACTGAAGCTTTCTTT. This encodes CASSFTSDTEAFF.

The chain carries TRBV10-3 and TRBJ2-7, with 9 nucleotides matching TRBD2. CDR1 and CDR2 (germline): ENHRY, SYGVKD. V trimming: 8 bases; J trimming: 4 bases; junction bases outside the gene matches: 6. The CDR3 spans 13 residues. The CDR3 DNA follows: TGTGCCATCGGCGGGACTAGCCGGTACGAGCAGTACTTC. Translating gives CAIGGTSRYEQYF.

The J gene is TRBJ2-1, the V gene TRBV15; 10 bases line up with TRBD2. Germline CDR1 and CDR2: LNHNV and YYDKDF (reference sequence). This CDR3 is built from 16 residues. After removal of 3 bases from V and 7 bases from J, the junction contained 9 bases not matched to a gene. CDR3 sequence: CATSSYLAGEGNEQFF. The CDR3 DNA is TGTGCCACCAGCAGTTATCTAGCGGGAGAGGGGAATGAGCAGTTCTTC.

This chain uses TRBV5-1 with TRBJ2-1; 7 nucleotides line up with TRBD2. CDR1 is SGHRS, CDR2 YFSETQ, per germline. The trim removed 2 bases at V and 3 bases at J, leaving 5 bases unmatched. CDR3 length: 15 residues. CDR3: CASSLSPGGYNEQFF. Written as DNA, the CDR3 is TGCGCCAGCAGCTTATCACCGGGGGGCTACAATGAGCAGTTCTTC.

The chain uses TRBV4-3 and TRBJ2-7, with a weak D call TRBD1 (5 bases). The CDR3 loop spans 15 amino acids. Germline CDR1 LGHNA, CDR2 YSLEER. The V gene lost 0 bases and the J gene lost 2 bases, with 11 bases spanning the gap. CDR3 amino acids: CASSQDQGVPYEQYF. For the CDR3, the DNA is TGCGCCAGCAGCCAAGATCAAGGGGTCCCCTACGAGCAGTACTTC.

The chain combines TRBV18 with TRBJ1-1; D gene unclear. Germline values: CDR1 KGHSH, CDR2 LQKENI. The CDR3 extends over 12 amino acids. V lost 5 bases and J 0 bases, leaving 4 bases between the germline ends. The DNA for the CDR3 is TGTGCCAGCTCAGCTATGAACACTGAAGCTTTCTTT. Amino acid sequence: CASSAMNTEAFF.

Here the CDR3 reads CASSTRDRSYSGNTIYF. The CDR3, as DNA: TGTGCCAGCAGCACGAGGGACAGGAGCTACTCTGGAAACACCATATATTTT. The chain has TRBV7-9 and TRBJ1-3; 8 bases map to TRBD1. The germline V gene has CDR1 SEHNR and CDR2 FQNEAQ (reference sequence). The CDR3 length is 17 residues. V dropped 5 bases and J dropped 0; count of bases not matched to a gene: 9.

V and J are TRBV7-9 and TRBJ2-1; a possible D gene is TRBD2 (7 bases). Germline CDR1 reads SEHNR; CDR2 reads FQNEAQ (reference sequence). V dropped 4 bases and J dropped 0 bases, with 10 bases sitting between them. CDR3 length: 15 residues. The DNA for the CDR3 is TGTGCCAGCAGCTCGGGGGGCAGCTCCTACAATGAGCAGTTCTTC. Translating it yields CASSSGGSSYNEQFF. Drawing the rest from reference TRBV7-9 and TRBJ2-1, the complete variable domain is DTGVSQNPRHKITKRGQNVTFRCDPISEHNRLYWYRQTLGQGPEFLTYFQNEAQLEKSRLLSDRFSAERPKGSFSTLEIQRTEQGDSAMYLCASSSGGSSYNEQFFGPGTRLTVL.

This clone was observed a single time. V is TRBV30 and J is TRBJ1-2, with D hard to call. With 0 bases removed from V and 5 bases from J, the gap between germline ends came to 7 bases. The germline gives CDR1 GTSNPN, CDR2 SVGIG (reference sequence). The CDR3 loop spans 12 amino acids. The CDR3 protein is CAWSVLRYGYTF. The CDR3 nucleotides are TGTGCCTGGAGTGTGTTGAGATATGGCTACACCTTC. Combining the CDR3 with reference TRBV30 and TRBJ1-2 gives the whole variable domain SQTIHQWPATLVQPVGSPLSLECTVEGTSNPNLYWYRQAAGRGLQLLFYSVGIGQISSEVPQNLSASRPQDRQFILSSKKLLLSDSGFYLCAWSVLRYGYTFGSGTRLTVV.

This clone occurred once. The chain uses TRBV19 and TRBJ1-2, with 9 bases matching TRBD1. V shed 6 bases and J 2 bases; nucleotides not matched to a gene: 1. CDR3 length equals 13 residues. Germline-derived CDR1 and CDR2 are LNHDA and SQIVND (reference sequence). This CDR3 reads CASRGQGNYGYTF. The CDR3 nucleotides are TGTGCCAGTAGAGGACAGGGGAACTATGGCTACACCTTC.